This T cell receptor (beta chain) came from a study of CD8+ T cells in alopecia areata. Trimming cost V 2 bases and J 5 bases, with 9 bases left between them. This CDR3 is 13 amino acids long. Germline V gene sequence: CDR1 SQVTM, CDR2 ANQGSEA. A few counts support this clone. In each case, RNA was isolated and then reverse transcribed into cDNA as the sequencing template. The table came from immunoSEQ multiplex PCR; TCRdb's copy has only in-frame clones and leaves some out. The sample includes about 98,000 clones, roughly 42% seen only once; the top ten take 0.7% to 0.95%. The material sequenced was CD4+ T cells sorted from blood. This chain links TRBV29-1 with TRBJ2-2, with D perhaps TRBD2 (5 bases). The sequence was collected from a human donor with alopecia areata. CDR3 sequence: CSVELPGTGELFF. As DNA, the CDR3 is TGCAGCGTTGAACTACCGGGAACCGGGGAGCTGTTTTTT.